The 21 T cell receptor beta chains below come from one sample, sequenced in a study of spatial heterogeneity in lung cancer. Specified time point: sample taken at primary tumor resection. Tumor, nontumor lung or frozen PBMC supplied whole RNA that was sequenced unsorted. TCRdb passed the 5' RACE reads through MiXCR, listing each CDR3 protein once. Among 60,000 to 65,000 distinct CDR3 sequences listed, roughly 7.9% were seen once. Sequencing was performed on PBMCs, taken at surgery. The receptors stem from a female donor with early-stage non-small cell lung cancer.

This clonotype showed up many times. The V and J genes are TRBV20-1 and TRBJ1-2, with unresolved D. CDR1 and CDR2 (germline): DFQATT, SNEGSKA (reference sequence). The CDR3 is made up of 13 amino acids. V lost 4 bases and J lost 2, with 11 bases in between. The CDR3 DNA is TGCAGTGCTAAACCATCTTCCAACTATGGCTACACCTTC. Amino acid sequence: CSAKPSSNYGYTF.

At least ten counts were recorded for this clonotype. V and J are TRBV7-9 and TRBJ1-2; D ambiguous. V was clipped by 1 base and J by 6 bases, with 3 bases between them. The CDR3 spans 11 residues. Germline loops: CDR1 SEHNR, CDR2 FQNEAQ (reference sequence). The DNA for the CDR3 is TGTGCCAGCAGCTTAGGGGATGGCTACACCTTC. Translating it yields CASSLGDGYTF. Combining the CDR3 with reference TRBV7-9 and TRBJ1-2 gives the whole variable domain DTGVSQNPRHKITKRGQNVTFRCDPISEHNRLYWYRQTLGQGPEFLTYFQNEAQLEKSRLLSDRFSAERPKGSFSTLEIQRTEQGDSAMYLCASSLGDGYTFGSGTRLTVV.

This clonotype was seen only a few times. The chain has TRBV10-3 and TRBJ2-4; D uncertain. Trimming stripped 0 bases from V and 6 bases from J, with 9 bases between. The CDR3 spans 14 residues. In germline, CDR1 is ENHRY, CDR2 SYGVKD. The CDR3, as DNA: TGTGCCATCAGTGAGTCGCTGGTAGGAAACATTCAGTACTTC. This sequence encodes CAISESLVGNIQYF.

This clonotype was seen a handful of times. One end of the junction does not line up with germline, which may come from a read error. The chain has TRBV5-1 and TRBJ1-2; no clear D. This CDR3 spans 11 amino acids. From germline, CDR1 is SGHRS and CDR2 YFSETQ. This chain's CDR3 is CASSLIGTPSF. The CDR3 DNA reads TGCGCCAGCAGCTTGATCGGAACCCCGTCCTTC.

This clonotype appeared a few times. This chain connects TRBV12-3 or TRBV12-4 to TRBJ2-5; D is perhaps TRBD2 (6 bases). The CDR3 is made up of 14 amino acids. V was clipped by 6 bases and J by 4 bases, with 15 bases between them. CDR3 coding DNA: TGTGCCAGCAGCTTATCTAGCGAGGGAGAGACCCAGTACTTC. It encodes CASSLSSEGETQYF.

The chain recombines TRBV6-5 with TRBJ2-7; D gene ambiguous. Germline V gives CDR1 MNHEY, CDR2 SVGAGI. The V end was cut by 6 bases, the J end by 9 bases, with 9 bases between. The CDR3 covers 10 residues. CDR3 sequence: CASRPERQYV. CDR3 DNA sequence: TGTGCCAGCAGGCCGGAGCGGCAGTACGTC.

This chain links TRBV28 with TRBJ2-7, with TRBD2 matching 13 bases. The CDR3 spans 15 residues. Germline values: CDR1 MDHEN, CDR2 SYDVKM. With 7 bases clipped from V and 2 bases from J, the junction kept 5 bases outside the gene matches. The CDR3 bases are TGTGCCAGCACCGTCGGGACTAGCGGGGCCTACGAGCAGTACTTC. Translating gives CASTVGTSGAYEQYF. Variable domain in full (rest from reference TRBV28 and TRBJ2-7): DVKVTQSSRYLVKRTGEKVFLECVQDMDHENMFWYRQDPGLGLRLIYFSYDVKMKEKGDIPEGYSVSREKKERFSLILESASTNQTSMYLCASTVGTSGAYEQYFGPGTRLTVT.

The chain is built from TRBV9 and TRBJ2-2, with D hard to call. The V gene's germline CDR1 is SGDLS and CDR2 YYNGEE. Between the trimmed V and J ends, which lost 2 bases and 5 bases, there was a span of 13 bases. The length of the CDR3 is 15 residues. The CDR3 sequence is CASSVGMSFTGELFF. The CDR3 nucleotides are TGTGCCAGCAGCGTGGGCATGTCCTTTACCGGGGAGCTGTTTTTT.

This clonotype has more than one count but fewer than ten. The genes are TRBV10-3 and TRBJ1-2, with 7 bases identical to TRBD1. Germline lookup yields CDR1 ENHRY and CDR2 SYGVKD. The CDR3 spans 14 residues. V was pared by 4 bases and J by 4 bases, with 6 bases of the junction left unmatched. The CDR3 bases are TGTGCCATCAGTGTAAAGGGGGCATCCTATGGCTACACCTTC. This sequence encodes CAISVKGASYGYTF.

The chain combines TRBV5-1 with TRBJ2-3, with TRBD1 as a possible D gene (6 bases). The CDR3 has 16 residues. Trimming removed 0 bases at V and 0 bases at J, with 11 bases between. CDR1 is SGHRS and CDR2 is YFSETQ in the germline V gene. The DNA of the CDR3 is TGCGCCAGCAGCTTGGGACAGGTCTTTAGCACAGATACGCAGTATTTT. As protein: CASSLGQVFSTDTQYF.

The chain links TRBV20-1 to TRBJ2-3, with 7 bases lining up with TRBD2. CDR3 length equals 14 residues. The V segment lost 5 bases and the J segment 0 bases; nucleotides outside the gene matches: 5. Per the germline V gene, CDR1 is DFQATT and CDR2 is SNEGSKA (reference sequence). CDR3 sequence: CSAPLAASTDTQYF. The CDR3, as DNA: TGCAGTGCTCCTCTAGCGGCTAGCACAGATACGCAGTATTTT.

This clonotype was recorded a few times. The chain uses TRBV14 and TRBJ1-3; D gene ambiguous. Trimming took 1 base from V and 1 from J, leaving 8 bases between them. Germline V gene data show CDR1 as SGHDN and CDR2 as FVKESK. CDR3 length: 15 residues. The CDR3 DNA reads as TGTGCCAGCAGCCAAGGGTTCGGTTCTGGAAACACCATATATTTT. The encoded protein is CASSQGFGSGNTIYF.

This clonotype has ten or more counts. The chain combines TRBV5-5 with TRBJ2-7; 7 nucleotides align to TRBD1. V lost 2 bases and J lost 2; bases outside the gene matches: 10. CDR1 is SGHKS, CDR2 YYEKEE, per germline (reference sequence). This CDR3 comprises 16 residues. The CDR3 spells CASSFDSGTATYEQYF. The DNA for the CDR3 is TGTGCCAGCAGCTTTGACTCCGGGACAGCCACCTACGAGCAGTACTTC. The whole variable domain, filled in from reference TRBV5-5 and TRBJ2-7, reads DAGVTQSPTHLIKTRGQQVTLRCSPISGHKSVSWYQQVLGQGPQFIFQYYEKEERGRGNFPDRFSARQFPNYSSELNVNALLLGDSALYLCASSFDSGTATYEQYFGPGTRLTVT.

A few counts support this clonotype. The J gene is TRBJ1-5, the V gene TRBV29-1; no clear D. Trimming cost V 6 bases and J 2 bases, with 11 bases left between them. The CDR3 sequence is 13 residues long. Germline V gene sequence: CDR1 SQVTM, CDR2 ANQGSEA. The CDR3 DNA is TGCAGCGTAGAGGAGGTTCGCAATCAGCCCCAGCATTTT. This translates into CSVEEVRNQPQHF.

This sequence joins TRBV27 and TRBJ2-3; TRBD2 matches 7 bases. The CDR3 has 18 residues. J was trimmed by 1 base and V by 4 bases; bases with no gene match: 14. Per the germline V gene, CDR1 is MNHEY and CDR2 is SMNVEV (reference sequence). The CDR3 region is CASSSPREAQSGTDTQYF. CDR3 bases: TGTGCCAGCAGTTCCCCCCGGGAGGCTCAATCGGGCACAGATACGCAGTATTTT.

The chain is built from TRBV4-2 and TRBJ2-1; 8 bases are a match to TRBD2. Germline assignment: CDR1 LGHNA and CDR2 YNFKEQ. V lost 2 bases to trimming and J lost 10 bases; unmatched junction nucleotides: 19. The CDR3 is 18 amino acids. CDR3 residues: CASSQRPLGRGVLEEQFF. The CDR3 DNA reads as TGTGCCAGCAGCCAAAGACCCCTTGGGCGGGGGGTCCTCGAGGAGCAGTTCTTC.

This clonotype was counted many times. The rearrangement uses TRBV3-1 and TRBJ2-7; the D call may be TRBD1 or TRBD2 (5 bases each). V lost 8 bases, J lost 4 bases, and 15 bases lay in between. This CDR3 comprises 13 residues. CDR1 LGHDT and CDR2 YNNKEL come from the germline V gene (reference sequence). CDR3: CASATGLTYEQYF. Written as DNA, the CDR3 is TGTGCCAGCGCCACGGGGCTAACTTACGAGCAGTACTTC.

This clonotype was recorded once. CDR3 nucleotide sequence: TGCAGTGCTAGAACGATAAGGGGGTCCCCCTATAATTCACCCCTCCACTTT. Translating gives CSARTIRGSPYNSPLHF. V gene TRBV20-1 combines with J gene TRBJ1-6, with D maybe TRBD1 (6 bases). V lost 2 bases to trimming and J lost 2 bases, with 16 bases between them. The CDR3 runs 17 residues. Germline loops: CDR1 DFQATT, CDR2 SNEGSKA (reference sequence).

This clonotype was detected many times. V is TRBV5-1 and J is TRBJ2-7; D ambiguous. The CDR3 sequence is 11 residues long. CDR1 and CDR2 from the germline V gene are SGHRS and YFSETQ. Trimming shortened V by 0 bases and J by 4 bases, and 2 bases separated the two germline ends. This CDR3 reads CASSLEYEQYF. The CDR3 DNA is TGCGCCAGCAGCTTGGAGTACGAGCAGTACTTC.

This clonotype was found many times. The V call is TRBV5-1, the J call TRBJ1-1; D call uncertain. CDR1 and CDR2 (germline): SGHRS, YFSETQ. CDR3 size: 14 residues. With 0 bases removed from V and 1 base from J, the gap between germline ends came to 7 bases. The CDR3 loop reads CASSLDGPNTEAFF. CDR3 DNA: TGCGCCAGCAGCTTGGATGGCCCGAACACTGAAGCTTTCTTT.

This clonotype was recorded a few times. The DNA for the CDR3 is TGTGCCAGCAGTTTATTTATGGGAGAGCAGTTCTTC. Translating it yields CASSLFMGEQFF. The rearrangement joins TRBV27 to TRBJ2-1; no definite D call. Germline assignment: CDR1 MNHEY and CDR2 SMNVEV (reference sequence). V lost 1 base and J lost 10, with 8 bases in between. CDR3 length: 12 residues.